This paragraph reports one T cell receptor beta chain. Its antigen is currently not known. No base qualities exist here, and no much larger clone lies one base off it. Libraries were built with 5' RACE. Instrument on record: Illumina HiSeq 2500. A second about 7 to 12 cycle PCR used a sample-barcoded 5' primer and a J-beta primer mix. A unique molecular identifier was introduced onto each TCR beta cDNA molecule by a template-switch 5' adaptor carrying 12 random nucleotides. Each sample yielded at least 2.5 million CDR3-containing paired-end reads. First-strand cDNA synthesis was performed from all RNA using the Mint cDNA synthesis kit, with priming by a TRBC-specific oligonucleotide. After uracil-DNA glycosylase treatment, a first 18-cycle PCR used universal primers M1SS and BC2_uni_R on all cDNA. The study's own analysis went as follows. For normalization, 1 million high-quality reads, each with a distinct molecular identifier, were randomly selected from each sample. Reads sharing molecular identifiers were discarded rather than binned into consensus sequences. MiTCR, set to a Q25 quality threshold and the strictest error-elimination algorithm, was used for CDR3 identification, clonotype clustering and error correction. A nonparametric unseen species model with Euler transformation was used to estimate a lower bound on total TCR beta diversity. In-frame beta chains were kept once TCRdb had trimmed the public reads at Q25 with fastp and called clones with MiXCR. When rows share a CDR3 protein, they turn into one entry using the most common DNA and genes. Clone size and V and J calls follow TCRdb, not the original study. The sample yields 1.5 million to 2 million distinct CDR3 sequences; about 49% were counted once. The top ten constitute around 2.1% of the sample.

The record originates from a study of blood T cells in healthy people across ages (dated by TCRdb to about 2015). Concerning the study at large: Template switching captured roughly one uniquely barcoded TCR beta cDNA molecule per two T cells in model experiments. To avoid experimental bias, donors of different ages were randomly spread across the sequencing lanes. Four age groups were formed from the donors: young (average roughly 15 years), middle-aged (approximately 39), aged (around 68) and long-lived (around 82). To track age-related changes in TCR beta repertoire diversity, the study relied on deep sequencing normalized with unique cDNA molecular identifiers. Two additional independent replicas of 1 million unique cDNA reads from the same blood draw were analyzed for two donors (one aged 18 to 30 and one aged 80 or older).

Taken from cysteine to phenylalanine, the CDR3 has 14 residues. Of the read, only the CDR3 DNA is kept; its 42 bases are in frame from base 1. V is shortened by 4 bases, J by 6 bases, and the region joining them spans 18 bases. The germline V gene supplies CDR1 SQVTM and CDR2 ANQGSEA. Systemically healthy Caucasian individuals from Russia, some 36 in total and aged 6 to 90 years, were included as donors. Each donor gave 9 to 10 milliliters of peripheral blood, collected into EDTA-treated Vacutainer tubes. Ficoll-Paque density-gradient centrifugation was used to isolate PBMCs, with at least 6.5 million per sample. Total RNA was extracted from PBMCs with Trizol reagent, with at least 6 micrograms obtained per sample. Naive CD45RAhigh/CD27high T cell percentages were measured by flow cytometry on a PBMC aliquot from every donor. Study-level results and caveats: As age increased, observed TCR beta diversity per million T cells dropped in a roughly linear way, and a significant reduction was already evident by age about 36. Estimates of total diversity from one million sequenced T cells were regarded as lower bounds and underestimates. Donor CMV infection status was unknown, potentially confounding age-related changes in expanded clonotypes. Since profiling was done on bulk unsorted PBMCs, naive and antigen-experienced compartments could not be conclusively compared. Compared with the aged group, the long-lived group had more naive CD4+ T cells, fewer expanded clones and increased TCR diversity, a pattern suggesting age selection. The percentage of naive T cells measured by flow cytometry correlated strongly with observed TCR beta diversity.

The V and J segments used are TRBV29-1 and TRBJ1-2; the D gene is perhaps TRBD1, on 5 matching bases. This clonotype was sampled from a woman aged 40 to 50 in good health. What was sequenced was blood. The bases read TGCAGCGTTGGGGGGGAGGGCCCCACCAATGGCTACACCTTC. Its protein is CSVGGEGPTNGYTF.